This entry lists 23 T cell receptor beta chains sequenced from one sample in a study of T cells after yellow fever vaccination. TCRdb called the 5' RACE reads again in MiXCR, with one record for every CDR3 protein. The repertoire includes 500,000 to 550,000 distinct CDR3 sequences, roughly a fifth of them detected once, and approximately 16% sits in the top ten. The sample here was PBMCs, taken roughly 23 days after the first yellow fever vaccination. The source of these receptors is a man younger than 35 who received the YFV17D yellow fever vaccine.

V usage is TRBV5-1 and J usage is TRBJ2-3, with D hard to call. The CDR3 loop spans 16 amino acids. CDR1 and CDR2 (germline): SGHRS, YFSETQ. V was trimmed by 2 bases and J by 0 bases, leaving 13 bases between them. The CDR3 sequence: CASSFIGAESTDTQYF. The CDR3 DNA is TGCGCCAGCAGCTTCATCGGCGCAGAGAGCACAGATACGCAGTATTTT. Variable domain in full (rest from reference TRBV5-1 and TRBJ2-3): KAGVTQTPRYLIKTRGQQVTLSCSPISGHRSVSWYQQTPGQGLQFLFEYFSETQRNKGNFPGRFSGRQFSNSRSEMNVSTLELGDSALYLCASSFIGAESTDTQYFGPGTRLTVL.

This chain joins TRBV18 and TRBJ1-5, with D tentatively TRBD1 (5 bases). The V and J ends lost 2 bases and 7 bases respectively, with 18 bases between them. This CDR3 has 16 amino acids. Germline CDR1 and CDR2: KGHSH and LQKENI. CDR3 DNA: TGTGCCAGCTCACCATCGGGGCAAGGAGTAGGCCAGCCCCAGCATTTT. Residues: CASSPSGQGVGQPQHF.

The sample holds a few counts of this clonotype. The chain is built from TRBV5-1 and TRBJ1-1; 8 positions agree with TRBD1. The CDR3 runs 15 residues. In germline, CDR1 is SGHRS, CDR2 YFSETQ. V shed 1 base and J 1 base; nucleotides not matched to a gene: 3. The CDR3 nucleotides read TGCGCCAGCAGCTTGCGGGGGACAGGGAACACTGAAGCTTTCTTT. Amino acids: CASSLRGTGNTEAFF.

This chain connects TRBV4-3 to TRBJ1-2, with a weak D call TRBD1 (6 bases). V was trimmed by 0 bases and J by 6 bases, leaving 8 bases between them. The germline CDR1 and CDR2 sequences are LGHNA and YSLEER. CDR3 length: 13 residues. CDR3: CASSQDRQDGYTF. The CDR3 region has the DNA TGCGCCAGCAGCCAAGATCGACAGGATGGCTACACCTTC.

This clonotype was counted a few times. DNA of the CDR3: TGCGCCAGCACCATTTTTCCCTCTGGGGCCAACGTCCTGACTTTC. Protein: CASTIFPSGANVLTF. The genes are TRBV5-1 and TRBJ2-6; unclear D gene. This CDR3 has 15 amino acids. V lost 6 bases to trimming and J lost 0 bases, with 10 bases between them. Germline V gene sequence: CDR1 SGHRS, CDR2 YFSETQ. The full variable domain, its missing parts supplied by reference TRBV5-1 and TRBJ2-6, is KAGVTQTPRYLIKTRGQQVTLSCSPISGHRSVSWYQQTPGQGLQFLFEYFSETQRNKGNFPGRFSGRQFSNSRSEMNVSTLELGDSALYLCASTIFPSGANVLTFGAGSRLTVL.

In this sample, this clonotype turned up a few times. The CDR3 protein is CASSFSGGAGYEQYF. The DNA for the CDR3 is TGTGCCAGCAGTTTCTCCGGGGGGGCAGGTTACGAGCAGTACTTC. This chain uses TRBV27 with TRBJ2-7; 8 positions match TRBD2. In germline, CDR1 is MNHEY, CDR2 SMNVEV (reference sequence). This CDR3 spans 15 amino acids. With V trimmed by 3 bases and J by 4 bases, 8 bases remained unmatched.

This chain links TRBV7-2 with TRBJ1-5; no definite D call. The CDR3 extends over 13 amino acids. In germline, CDR1 is SGHTA, CDR2 FQGNSA. V was trimmed by 5 bases and J by 6 bases, leaving 11 bases between them. CDR3 sequence: CASSPDGTQPQHF. The CDR3 nucleotides are TGTGCCAGCAGCCCAGATGGCACTCAGCCCCAGCATTTT.

This chain joins TRBV27 and TRBJ2-4, with 7 bases lining up with TRBD2. CDR3 length: 16 amino acids. V lost 1 base, J lost 3 bases, and 6 bases stayed unmatched. Germline V gene lookup returns CDR1 MNHEY and CDR2 SMNVEV (reference sequence). CDR3 protein: CASSLFASGGKNIQYF. The DNA for the CDR3 is TGTGCCAGCAGTTTATTCGCTAGCGGAGGCAAAAACATTCAGTACTTC.

This clonotype came up a few times. This CDR3 reads CASSQDGQPNEKLFF. CDR3 coding DNA: TGTGCCAGCAGCCAAGATGGGCAGCCAAATGAAAAACTGTTTTTT. V is TRBV14 and J is TRBJ1-4; D remains unclear. This CDR3 is 15 amino acids long. Germline V gene sequence: CDR1 SGHDN, CDR2 FVKESK. Trimming stripped 0 bases from V and 5 bases from J, with 10 bases between.

V usage is TRBV9 and J usage is TRBJ1-4; weak D call: TRBD1 (6 bases). The CDR3 consists of 14 residues. Trimming shortened V by 1 base and J by 7 bases, and 11 bases separated the two germline ends. The germline V gene encodes CDR1 SGDLS and CDR2 YYNGEE. This CDR3 is CASSVRGAGEKLFF. As DNA, the CDR3 is TGTGCCAGCAGCGTACGGGGGGCCGGTGAAAAACTGTTTTTT.

The rearrangement links TRBV5-5 to TRBJ2-7; no reliable D call. This CDR3 contains 15 residues. V dropped 2 bases and J dropped 6 bases, with 18 bases sitting between them. Germline values: CDR1 SGHKS, CDR2 YYEKEE (reference sequence). CDR3 amino acids: CASSFGALPPAEQYV. CDR3 sequence (DNA): TGTGCCAGCAGCTTCGGTGCGCTACCACCTGCCGAGCAGTACGTC.

In this sample, this clonotype turned up a few times. The chain couples TRBV20-1 to TRBJ1-5; D gene ambiguous. Germline lookup yields CDR1 DFQATT and CDR2 SNEGSKA (reference sequence). Trimming pared 3 bases from V and 0 bases from J, leaving 3 bases between. The CDR3 extends over 12 amino acids. The CDR3 loop reads CSASSSNQPQHF. In DNA form, the CDR3 reads TGCAGTGCTAGTAGTAGCAATCAGCCCCAGCATTTT.

This sequence joins TRBV6-6 and TRBJ2-3; TRBD1 might be the D (5 bases). The ends were cut back, 6 bases at V and 6 bases at J, with 10 bases in the middle. Germline V gene sequence: CDR1 MNHNY, CDR2 SVGAGI (reference sequence). The CDR3 covers 12 residues. The CDR3 is CASRSGSDTQYF. CDR3 nucleotide sequence: TGTGCCAGCAGGTCAGGGTCCGATACGCAGTATTTT.

The V call is TRBV6-1, the J call TRBJ2-2; 11 positions match TRBD2. In germline, CDR1 is MNHNS, CDR2 SASEGT. J gave up 5 bases and V 6 bases, and 5 bases lay outside the gene matches. The CDR3 consists of 15 residues. The chain's CDR3 is CASRLSGGATGELFF. The DNA of the CDR3 is TGTGCCAGCAGACTTAGCGGGGGGGCAACCGGGGAGCTGTTTTTT.

The rearrangement uses TRBV29-1 and TRBJ1-1; 8 positions agree with TRBD1. The CDR3 runs 15 residues. V was pared by 5 bases and J by 6 bases, with 14 bases of the junction left unmatched. Looked up from germline, CDR1 is SQVTM and CDR2 is ANQGSEA. The CDR3 protein is CSVPRGPPPEPEAFF. DNA of the CDR3: TGCAGCGTTCCCAGGGGGCCTCCTCCCGAACCTGAAGCTTTCTTT.

This clonotype was seen at least ten times. The V gene is TRBV5-1, the J gene TRBJ2-5; D may be TRBD2 (5 bases). The CDR3 runs 14 residues. The V and J ends lost 0 bases and 2 bases respectively, with 8 bases between them. CDR1 SGHRS and CDR2 YFSETQ come from the germline V gene. Here the CDR3 DNA reads TGCGCCAGCAGCTTGGAACGACTACAAGAGACCCAGTACTTC. Translating gives CASSLERLQETQYF.

The rearrangement links TRBV29-1 to TRBJ2-6; D is unresolved. Germline values: CDR1 SQVTM, CDR2 ANQGSEA. This CDR3 spans 14 amino acids. V lost 4 bases and J 0 bases, leaving 7 bases between the germline ends. CDR3 sequence (DNA): TGCAGCGTTGTCAGAAGCTCTGGGGCCAACGTCCTGACTTTC. Translation: CSVVRSSGANVLTF. Variable domain in full (rest from reference TRBV29-1 and TRBJ2-6): SAVISQKPSRDICQRGTSLTIQCQVDSQVTMMFWYRQQPGQSLTLIATANQGSEATYESGFVIDKFPISRPNLTFSTLTVSNMSPEDSSIYLCSVVRSSGANVLTFGAGSRLTVL.

This clonotype was seen more than once but under ten times. This rearrangement joins TRBV20-1 to TRBJ1-2; 10 bases align to TRBD1. The CDR3 length is 13 residues. The V gene end was trimmed by 6 bases and the J gene end by 6 bases; junction bases not matched to a gene: 7. Looked up from germline, CDR1 is DFQATT and CDR2 is SNEGSKA (reference sequence). The CDR3 DNA sequence: TGCAGTGCGTGGGGGACAGGGGATGATGGCTACACCTTC. Amino acid sequence: CSAWGTGDDGYTF.

This sequence joins TRBV6-5 and TRBJ1-5; D not certain. Trimming cost V 2 bases and J 3 bases, with 5 bases left between them. This CDR3 has 13 residues. From germline, CDR1 is MNHEY and CDR2 SVGAGI. The CDR3, as DNA: TGTGCCAGCAGTTACGGGTACAATCAGCCCCAGCATTTT. Its protein product is CASSYGYNQPQHF.

This chain uses TRBV5-4 with TRBJ2-7; D possibly matches TRBD1 or TRBD2 (5 bases each). The CDR3 totals 16 residues. Germline values: CDR1 SGHNT, CDR2 YYREEE (reference sequence). The V gene lost 0 bases and the J gene lost 6 bases, with 19 bases spanning the gap. The CDR3 nucleotides read TGTGCCAGCAGCTTGGATTCCGCGAGGGCCGGGGCCGAGCAGTACTTC. Residues: CASSLDSARAGAEQYF.

This clonotype was seen more than once but under ten times. J is TRBJ2-5 and V is TRBV30; 8 positions match TRBD2. The CDR3 loop spans 17 amino acids. Germline CDR1 is GTSNPN and CDR2 is SVGIG (reference sequence). J was trimmed by 1 base and V by 0 bases; bases with no gene match: 10. The DNA for the CDR3 is TGTGCCTGGAGTGTACCCCAGGGGAGCGGGGGCCAAGAGACCCAGTACTTC. Translated: CAWSVPQGSGGQETQYF.

This clonotype showed up just a few times. This chain joins TRBV29-1 and TRBJ2-6; D is possibly TRBD1 (6 bases). V was pared by 5 bases and J by 1 base, with 9 bases between. CDR1 and CDR2 (germline): SQVTM, ANQGSEA. The CDR3 runs to 14 residues. DNA for the CDR3: TGCAGCGTTAAGACAGGTTCTGGGGCCAACGTCCTGACTTTC. Translated, it gives CSVKTGSGANVLTF.

This clonotype was seen a few times. The rearrangement uses TRBV20-1 and TRBJ2-3; D might be TRBD2 (6 bases). The V gene's germline CDR1 is DFQATT and CDR2 SNEGSKA (reference sequence). This CDR3 spans 14 amino acids. V lost 4 bases and J lost 5, with 16 bases in between. The CDR3 loop is CSAKDYSFQDTQYF. CDR3 nucleotides: TGCAGTGCTAAGGACTACAGTTTCCAAGATACGCAGTATTTT.